The TCR beta chain under discussion was sequenced for a study of CD8 T cells in Susac syndrome. Reverse transcription of about 0.5 to 1 ug RNA used random hexamers. The authors amplified TCR beta CDR3 across 54 Vbeta and 13 Jbeta using immunoSEQ multiplex PCR. TCRdb itself ran the immunoSEQ multiplex PCR reads through MiXCR, one entry per CDR3 protein. The sample includes 150,000 to 250,000 distinct CDR3 sequences, 90% to 95% of them seen just once. Germline-derived CDR1 and CDR2 are SGHDT and YYEEEE. V lost 2 bases and J lost 5, with 7 bases in between. This CDR3 has 13 residues. Sequencing of TCR beta was performed on blood CD8+ and CD4+ T cells.

The sequence was collected from a human donor with multiple sclerosis. Sequencing was carried out using CD4+ T cells from PBMCs. The chain carries TRBV5-6 and TRBJ2-2; D is possibly TRBD1 (6 bases). The CDR3 DNA sequence: TGTGCCAGCAGCTTCCAGGGGACCGGGGAGCTGTTTTTT. Protein: CASSFQGTGELFF. Together with reference TRBV5-6 and TRBJ2-2, the CDR3 gives the full variable domain: DAGVTQSPTHLIKTRGQQVTLRCSPKSGHDTVSWYQQALGQGPQFIFQYYEEEERQRGNFPDRFSGHQFPNYSSELNVNALLLGDSALYLCASSFQGTGELFFGEGSRLTVL.